Listed here are 28 T cell receptor beta chains from one sample, sequenced in a study of shared clonotypes between healthy human individuals. Measured with immunoSEQ multiplex PCR; TCRdb has only the in-frame clones, and not every one. The table lists approximately 2,000,000 clones, around 90% of them singletons. Specimen: naive CD4+ T cells from PBMCs. Stated subset: CD45RA+ positively selected. These receptors were obtained from a man aged 18 to 29 in good health. Some clones in this sample may be carry-over from other donors' samples.

This chain connects TRBV6-5 to TRBJ1-2, with 7 bases lining up with TRBD1. With V trimmed by 8 bases and J by 8 bases, 14 bases remained unmatched. The CDR3 has 14 residues. The germline gives CDR1 MNHEY, CDR2 SVGAGI. The CDR3: CASAQGVGSGGYTF. For the CDR3, the DNA is TGTGCCAGCGCCCAGGGGGTGGGGTCGGGAGGCTACACCTTC.

The chain has TRBV6-5 and TRBJ2-1, with D possibly TRBD1 on 6 matching bases. The V end was cut by 4 bases, the J end by 10 bases, with 8 bases between. There are 11 residues in the CDR3. From germline, CDR1 is MNHEY and CDR2 SVGAGI. CDR3 sequence reads: CASSSTGEQFF. The CDR3, as DNA: TGTGCCAGCAGTTCGACAGGAGAGCAGTTCTTC.

The sample holds one count of this clone. The rearrangement links TRBV2 to TRBJ2-7; no reliable D call. V lost 5 bases, J lost 2 bases, and 7 bases lay in between. This CDR3 has 12 residues. The germline gives CDR1 SNHLY, CDR2 FYNNEI. The CDR3 here is CASSLEAYEQYF. In nucleotides, the CDR3 is TGTGCCAGCAGTTTAGAAGCCTACGAGCAGTACTTC.

This chain uses TRBV5-1 with TRBJ1-5; tentatively, D is TRBD1 (5 bases). Germline V gene sequence: CDR1 SGHRS, CDR2 YFSETQ. V was pared by 5 bases and J by 4 bases, with 10 bases between. The CDR3 is made up of 13 amino acids. The CDR3 spells CASRIRENQPQHF. CDR3 coding DNA: TGCGCCAGCAGGATCAGGGAGAATCAGCCCCAGCATTTT.

V usage is TRBV7-2 and J usage is TRBJ2-3; 9 bases fit TRBD2. From germline, CDR1 is SGHTA and CDR2 FQGNSA. V was clipped by 1 base and J by 7 bases; unmatched bases: 12. The CDR3 runs to 17 residues. This CDR3 is CASSLVFVGLAPNTQYF. The CDR3 nucleotides read TGTGCCAGCAGCTTAGTTTTCGTGGGACTAGCTCCGAATACGCAGTATTTT.

V is TRBV21-1 and J is TRBJ2-5; TRBD2, the table's D call, lacks a check against the DNA. TRBV21-1 is an annotated pseudogene. This CDR3 has 15 amino acids. The CDR3 region is CASRAGSGNQETQYF. DNA of the CDR3: TGTGCCAGCAGAGCGGGTAGCGGCAACCAAGAGACCCAGTACTTC.

V usage is TRBV6-6 and J usage is TRBJ2-2; TRBD1 is a possible D gene (5 bases). Trimming removed 6 bases at V and 2 bases at J, with 10 bases between. The CDR3 runs 14 residues. Germline CDR1 is MNHNY and CDR2 is SVGAGI (reference sequence). The CDR3 loop reads CASRPDRNTGELFF. The DNA for the CDR3 is TGTGCCAGCAGACCCGACAGAAACACCGGGGAGCTGTTTTTT.

Notes on this clone: This CDR3 is also generated by other DNA sequences in the sample. This sequence joins TRBV18 and TRBJ1-2; 10 bases are shared with TRBD1. V shed 3 bases and J 3 bases; nucleotides not matched to a gene: 1. Germline CDR1 and CDR2: KGHSH and LQKENI. CDR3 length: 14 amino acids. DNA for the CDR3: TGTGCCAGCTCACCCGGGACAGGGGACTATGGCTACACCTTC. It codes for CASSPGTGDYGYTF.

V is TRBV7-2 and J is TRBJ2-1, with TRBD1 matching 9 bases. Trimming removed 5 bases from V and 4 bases from J; junction bases left unmatched: 6. This CDR3 is 15 amino acids long. Germline V gene lookup returns CDR1 SGHTA and CDR2 FQGNSA. The CDR3 loop reads CASSTLGTGYNEQFF. In DNA, the CDR3 is TGTGCCAGCAGCACCCTAGGGACAGGGTACAATGAGCAGTTCTTC.

The chain carries TRBV5-1 and TRBJ2-1, with a weak D call TRBD1 (7 bases). The CDR3 loop spans 15 amino acids. Looked up from germline, CDR1 is SGHRS and CDR2 is YFSETQ. With 2 bases removed from V and 4 bases from J, the gap between germline ends came to 13 bases. The CDR3 here is CASSFAPGGYNEQFF. CDR3 DNA: TGCGCCAGCAGCTTTGCCCCAGGGGGGTACAATGAGCAGTTCTTC.

This clone was found once. The J gene is TRBJ2-1, the V gene TRBV10-2; TRBD2 agrees at 13 bases. Germline V lookup: CDR1 WSHSY, CDR2 SAAADI. This CDR3 comprises 19 residues. After removal of 6 bases from V and 5 bases from J, the junction contained 16 bases not matched to a gene. The chain's CDR3 is CASRTTGTSGTVQNNEQFF. The DNA for the CDR3 is TGCGCCAGCAGGACCACCGGGACTAGCGGGACCGTGCAGAACAATGAGCAGTTCTTC.

V and J are TRBV28 and TRBJ2-5; 7 positions agree with TRBD1. Germline CDR1 MDHEN, CDR2 SYDVKM. The CDR3 spans 16 residues. J lost 2 bases, V lost 6 bases, and 12 bases had no gene match. CDR3 region: CASSTYRGQLQETQYF. DNA of the CDR3: TGTGCCAGCAGCACTTATAGGGGACAGTTACAAGAGACCCAGTACTTC.

The chain employs TRBV19 and TRBJ1-1, with D unresolved. V shed 4 bases and J shed 1 base, with 7 bases lying between them. This CDR3 spans 13 amino acids. CDR1 LNHDA and CDR2 SQIVND come from the germline V gene (reference sequence). As DNA, the CDR3 is TGTGCCAGTAGTAAAGTTGGGAACACTGAAGCTTTCTTT. Its translation: CASSKVGNTEAFF.

The chain carries TRBV11-2 and TRBJ2-6; D not resolved. The CDR3 runs 18 residues. Trimming stripped 5 bases from V and 7 bases from J, with 24 bases between. Germline V gene data show CDR1 as SGHAT and CDR2 as FQNNGV. The CDR3 bases are TGTGCCAGCAGCGCCCGGCAGGCCCTCTATCTAGACGCCAACGTCCTGACTTTC. As protein: CASSARQALYLDANVLTF.

The V and J genes are TRBV9 and TRBJ2-5; D not resolved. The length of the CDR3 is 14 residues. Per the germline V gene, CDR1 is SGDLS and CDR2 is YYNGEE. Trimming took 5 bases from V and 5 from J, leaving 16 bases between them. CDR3 region: CASSIHPDAETQYF. The CDR3 DNA follows: TGTGCCAGCAGTATACACCCGGATGCGGAGACCCAGTACTTC.

The chain combines TRBV5-1 with TRBJ2-1; D call uncertain. The V gene's germline CDR1 is SGHRS and CDR2 YFSETQ. CDR3 size: 12 residues. V gave up 4 bases and J gave up 9 bases, with 11 bases separating them. This CDR3 reads CASSPQLSEQFF. The CDR3 nucleotides are TGCGCCAGCAGCCCCCAGCTATCTGAGCAGTTCTTC.

The chain carries TRBV28 and TRBJ2-5, with 10 positions matching TRBD2. V lost 6 bases and J lost 4; bases outside the gene matches: 5. CDR1 MDHEN and CDR2 SYDVKM come from the germline V gene. This CDR3 has 14 residues. The DNA for the CDR3 is TGTGCCAGCAGGAGCGGGAGGGTGGGAGAGACCCAGTACTTC. Its translation: CASRSGRVGETQYF.

The chain combines TRBV12-5 with TRBJ2-7; 7 bases fit TRBD2. This CDR3 contains 13 residues. Trimming at V came to 3 bases and at J to 4 bases, leaving 3 bases not matched to a gene. The germline V gene has CDR1 LGHNT and CDR2 FRNRAP. CDR3 amino acids: CASGLSGGYEQYF. CDR3 sequence (DNA): TGTGCTAGTGGTTTATCGGGGGGATACGAGCAGTACTTC.

The chain recombines TRBV28 with TRBJ1-5; 9 bases map to TRBD1. Trimming at V came to 8 bases and at J to 4 bases, leaving 3 bases not matched to a gene. Germline V CDR1 and CDR2: MDHEN, SYDVKM. The CDR3 loop spans 13 amino acids. This chain's CDR3 is CASGGQGNQPQHF. The CDR3 coding sequence is TGTGCCAGCGGCGGACAGGGGAATCAGCCCCAGCATTTT.

The rearrangement links TRBV4-1 to TRBJ2-7; D may match TRBD1 or TRBD2 (5 bases each). Trimming cost V 6 bases and J 2 bases, with 20 bases left between them. Germline V lookup: CDR1 MGHRA, CDR2 YSYEKL. The length of the CDR3 is 16 residues. The CDR3 spells CASSPSGTNYPYEQYF. In DNA, the CDR3 is TGCGCCAGCAGTCCCTCCGGGACGAACTACCCCTACGAGCAGTACTTC.

The chain employs TRBV27 and TRBJ1-2; D is unresolved. V lost 0 bases, J lost 4 bases, and 9 bases lay in between. Per the germline V gene, CDR1 is MNHEY and CDR2 is SMNVEV (reference sequence). The CDR3 length is 14 residues. CDR3 amino acids: CASSLSKPLYGYTF. The CDR3 bases are TGTGCCAGCAGTTTATCCAAGCCGCTCTATGGCTACACCTTC.

A remark on this clone: The sample holds other DNA sequences that translate to the same CDR3. This chain connects TRBV19 to TRBJ1-3; D may be TRBD1 (5 bases). With 4 bases removed from V and 0 bases from J, the gap between germline ends came to 7 bases. This CDR3 has 14 residues. The V gene's germline CDR1 is LNHDA and CDR2 SQIVND (reference sequence). The CDR3: CASSRGNSGNTIYF. DNA for the CDR3: TGTGCCAGTAGTAGGGGGAACTCTGGAAACACCATATATTTT.

This clone showed up just once. This rearrangement joins TRBV27 to TRBJ2-1, with TRBD2 matching 7 bases. There are 12 residues in the CDR3. CDR1 and CDR2 (germline): MNHEY, SMNVEV (reference sequence). V lost 3 bases and J lost 12; bases outside the gene matches: 5. The CDR3 coding sequence is TGTGCCAGCAGTTTTAGAGGGAGGGGGCAGTTCTTC. This encodes CASSFRGRGQFF.

This sequence joins TRBV19 and TRBJ1-5, with D possibly being TRBD1 (6 bases). The ends were cut back, 6 bases at V and 6 bases at J, with 18 bases in the middle. The CDR3 contains 15 residues. In germline, CDR1 is LNHDA, CDR2 SQIVND (reference sequence). This CDR3 is CASRGSWGGGQPQHF. In DNA, the CDR3 is TGTGCCAGTAGGGGATCCTGGGGAGGGGGTCAGCCCCAGCATTTT.

This chain connects TRBV6-5 to TRBJ1-2; 9 bases are a match to TRBD1. The germline CDR1 and CDR2 sequences are MNHEY and SVGAGI. The CDR3 extends over 14 amino acids. J was trimmed by 4 bases and V by 6 bases; bases with no gene match: 6. CDR3 nucleotides: TGTGCCAGCAGGAAGGACAGGGGTAGCTATGGCTACACCTTC. Protein sequence: CASRKDRGSYGYTF.

With respect to this clone: The sample carries other DNA sequences with the same CDR3. The CDR3 DNA reads as TGCGCCAGCAGGGGAACAGATACGCAGTATTTT. This encodes CASRGTDTQYF. The chain links TRBV5-1 to TRBJ2-3; D not resolved. Germline CDR1 is SGHRS and CDR2 is YFSETQ. The V end was cut by 5 bases, the J end by 3 bases, with 4 bases between. The CDR3 is 11 residues long.

In nucleotides, the CDR3 is TGCGCCAGCAGCTTGCAGGGGGCATTGGATGGCTACACCTTC. This encodes CASSLQGALDGYTF. The chain recombines TRBV5-1 with TRBJ1-2, with 8 bases identical to TRBD1. The J segment lost 6 bases and the V segment lost 1 base, leaving 5 bases of the junction unmatched. This CDR3 region has 14 residues. Germline-derived CDR1 and CDR2 are SGHRS and YFSETQ.

The chain employs TRBV6-4 and TRBJ1-2, with a possible D match to TRBD1 (6 bases). The CDR3 runs to 14 residues. Germline V gives CDR1 MRHNA, CDR2 SNTAGT. V dropped 0 bases and J dropped 9 bases, with 14 bases sitting between them. The DNA of the CDR3 is TGTGCCAGCAGTGACTCCCACGGGGGCCAAAGCTACACCTTC. It codes for CASSDSHGGQSYTF.